Shown below are 21 T cell receptor beta chains from a single sample sequenced in a study of blood T cells in healthy people across ages. Then a second PCR, running about 7 to 11 cycles, was carried out with a sample-barcoded 5' primer and a J-beta primer mix. TCRdb processed the 5' RACE reads anew with MiXCR; each CDR3 protein has one entry. This table holds about 1,500,000 distinct CDR3 sequences, 42% found once. Source material: blood. The receptors were gathered from a woman aged 18 to 35 in good health.

This clonotype showed up just a few times. The V gene is TRBV19, the J gene TRBJ2-1; 8 bases fit TRBD1. Germline V gives CDR1 LNHDA, CDR2 SQIVND (reference sequence). The junction had 6 bases not matched to a gene; V was cut back by 4 bases and J by 10 bases. The CDR3 is 13 amino acids. CDR3 sequence reads: CASSSDGDREQFF. In DNA form, the CDR3 reads TGTGCCAGTAGTAGCGACGGGGACAGGGAGCAGTTCTTC.

V usage is TRBV6-5 and J usage is TRBJ2-3; TRBD2 aligns across 8 bases. CDR3 length equals 15 residues. Germline assignment: CDR1 MNHEY and CDR2 SVGAGI. V lost 11 bases, J lost 1 base, and 11 bases stayed unmatched. The CDR3: CAGTSGPPGTDTQYF. CDR3 in DNA: TGTGCCGGGACTAGTGGGCCACCGGGCACAGATACGCAGTATTTT.

V is TRBV20-1 and J is TRBJ2-7, with 12 bases lining up with TRBD2. V gave up 6 bases and J gave up 7 bases; unmatched junction bases: 10. The CDR3 is 14 residues long. Germline CDR1 reads DFQATT; CDR2 reads SNEGSKA (reference sequence). DNA of the CDR3: TGCAGTGCCATACTAGCGGGAGGAGGTTATGAGCAGTACTTC. Translated, it gives CSAILAGGGYEQYF.

This clonotype was counted a few times. The chain joins TRBV11-1 to TRBJ2-3, with unresolved D. V lost 5 bases to trimming and J lost 0 bases, with 15 bases between them. The CDR3 has 16 amino acids. Germline CDR1 and CDR2: SGHAT and FQDESV (reference sequence). Here the CDR3 DNA reads TGTGCCAGCAGCCTACGATCTCCGGATAGCACAGATACGCAGTATTTT. This codes for CASSLRSPDSTDTQYF.

The chain links TRBV5-6 to TRBJ2-3, with no clear D. The CDR3 totals 15 residues. CDR1 and CDR2 (germline): SGHDT, YYEEEE. V dropped 2 bases and J dropped 7 bases, with 17 bases sitting between them. CDR3 protein: CASSFNHMERNTQYF. As DNA, the CDR3 is TGTGCCAGCAGCTTTAACCACATGGAACGAAATACGCAGTATTTT.

The rearrangement links TRBV6-2 or TRBV6-3 to TRBJ1-3; D is perhaps TRBD1 (5 bases). Germline CDR1 and CDR2: MNHEY and SVGEGT. The CDR3 runs to 15 residues. Trimming pared 8 bases from V and 4 bases from J, leaving 18 bases between. The CDR3 DNA follows: TGTGCCAGCCGACGATACGACTCAGGGGGAAACACCATATATTTT. It specifies CASRRYDSGGNTIYF.

This sequence joins TRBV30 and TRBJ1-2; D is perhaps TRBD1 (5 bases). CDR3 length: 14 residues. V lost 5 bases to trimming and J lost 7 bases, with 20 bases between them. Germline CDR1 and CDR2: GTSNPN and SVGIG (reference sequence). The chain's CDR3 is CAWGRDRWKVGYTF. CDR3 in DNA: TGTGCCTGGGGACGGGACCGGTGGAAGGTTGGCTACACCTTC.

This clonotype appeared a single time. The rearrangement links TRBV30 to TRBJ1-2; D is undetermined. The CDR3 is 12 amino acids. V shed 3 bases and J shed 5 bases, with 10 bases lying between them. The germline gives CDR1 GTSNPN, CDR2 SVGIG (reference sequence). The CDR3 loop is CAWRFGPYGYTF. In DNA form, the CDR3 reads TGTGCCTGGAGATTCGGACCGTATGGCTACACCTTC.

The chain combines TRBV6-1 with TRBJ1-2; 7 nucleotides line up with TRBD1. The J segment lost 4 bases and the V segment lost 3 bases, leaving 8 bases of the junction unmatched. CDR1 and CDR2 from the germline V gene are MNHNS and SASEGT. The CDR3 is made up of 15 amino acids. CDR3 in amino acids: CASSEGLTGIYGYTF. In DNA form, the CDR3 reads TGTGCCAGCAGTGAGGGATTGACAGGGATCTATGGCTACACCTTC.

This clonotype was seen more than once but under ten times. The rearrangement uses TRBV27 and TRBJ1-2, with 7 positions matching TRBD1. There are 14 residues in the CDR3. V lost 9 bases and J lost 3; bases outside the gene matches: 10. Germline loops: CDR1 MNHEY, CDR2 SMNVEV (reference sequence). CDR3 sequence (DNA): TGTGCCAGTTGGACAGGCCCCTTATACTATGGCTACACCTTC. Amino acid sequence: CASWTGPLYYGYTF.

This chain links TRBV6-5 with TRBJ2-3, with D tentatively TRBD2 (6 bases). Between the trimmed V and J ends, which lost 6 bases and 6 bases, there was a span of 13 bases. This CDR3 region has 13 residues. Germline CDR1 is MNHEY and CDR2 is SVGAGI. The CDR3 loop is CASSISGIDTQYF. In DNA, the CDR3 is TGTGCCAGCAGCATTAGCGGCATCGATACGCAGTATTTT.

Worth noting for this clonotype: The conserved closing phenylalanine or tryptophan is absent in this CDR3, likely reflecting a read error. This chain connects TRBV6-2 or TRBV6-3 to TRBJ2-4; tentatively, D is TRBD2 (6 bases). Germline values: CDR1 MNHEY, CDR2 SVGEGT. This CDR3 has 16 amino acids. V lost 5 bases to trimming and J lost 0 bases, with 14 bases between them. In DNA form, the CDR3 reads TGTGCCAGCAGTCCAATAGCGGACCTAGCCAAAAACATTCAGTACTCC. Encoded protein: CASSPIADLAKNIQYS.

The CDR3 DNA sequence: TGTGCCATCAGTGAGGGGGGGGGCCCGAACACTGAAGCTTTCTTT. It specifies CAISEGGGPNTEAFF. The rearrangement uses TRBV10-3 and TRBJ1-1, with D maybe TRBD1 (6 bases). Germline V lookup: CDR1 ENHRY, CDR2 SYGVKD. CDR3 length equals 15 residues. V was cut by 2 bases and J by 1 base, with 11 bases left in between.

This clonotype is a singleton in its sample. The V call is TRBV9, the J call TRBJ2-1; 11 positions match TRBD2. The CDR3 spans 16 residues. In germline, CDR1 is SGDLS, CDR2 YYNGEE. V shed 4 bases and J 5 bases; nucleotides not matched to a gene: 8. CDR3 sequence: CASSPHSGGVHNEQFF. CDR3 nucleotide sequence: TGTGCCAGCAGCCCCCATAGCGGGGGGGTTCACAATGAGCAGTTCTTC. Drawing the rest from reference TRBV9 and TRBJ2-1, the complete variable domain is DSGVTQTPKHLITATGQRVTLRCSPRSGDLSVYWYQQSLDQGLQFLIQYYNGEERAKGNILERFSAQQFPDLHSELNLSSLELGDSALYFCASSPHSGGVHNEQFFGPGTRLTVL.

The rearrangement links TRBV20-1 to TRBJ2-1; tentative D call: TRBD2 (6 bases). The J call could be wrong; TRBJ2-7 is a better fit for the DNA end. The germline V gene has CDR1 DFQATT and CDR2 SNEGSKA (reference sequence). CDR3 length: 15 amino acids. The DNA of the CDR3 is TGCAGTGCTAGAGGTATGACGGGAGTCAGCAATGAGCAGTACTTC. Its protein is CSARGMTGVSNEQYF.

The V gene is TRBV10-3, the J gene TRBJ2-7; 7 positions match TRBD1. Unmatched junction bases numbered 11, after V lost 5 bases and J lost 1 base. CDR3 size: 16 residues. CDR1 and CDR2 (germline): ENHRY, SYGVKD. CDR3 region: CAISSDRYGDSYEQYF. For the CDR3, the DNA is TGTGCCATCAGTTCGGACAGGTACGGGGATTCCTACGAGCAGTACTTC.

This clonotype was found a few times. The CDR3 spells CASSSNPTSTSSYEQYF. The CDR3 nucleotides are TGCGCCAGCAGCTCGAATCCCACTAGCACGAGCTCCTACGAGCAGTACTTC. This chain joins TRBV5-1 and TRBJ2-7, with D possibly being TRBD2 (6 bases). Germline V gene lookup returns CDR1 SGHRS and CDR2 YFSETQ. This CDR3 region has 17 residues. V dropped 3 bases and J dropped 0 bases, with 19 bases sitting between them.

V gene TRBV7-2 combines with J gene TRBJ2-1; TRBD2 might be the D (5 bases). The CDR3 totals 13 residues. From germline, CDR1 is SGHTA and CDR2 FQGNSA. V gave up 1 base and J gave up 9 bases, with 10 bases separating them. In nucleotides, the CDR3 is TGTGCCAGCAGCTTAGGCCCGGCGGGTGAGCAGTTCTTC. Residues: CASSLGPAGEQFF.

This clonotype came up a few times. Germline is not matched at one junction end, which may reflect a read error. The J gene is TRBJ2-7, the V gene TRBV2, with D maybe TRBD2 (5 bases). Germline V gene sequence: CDR1 SNHLY, CDR2 FYNNEI. The CDR3 totals 14 residues. Written as DNA, the CDR3 is TGTGCCAGCAGAGAAGGAGACGGGACCTACGAGCAGTACTTC. Translation gives CASREGDGTYEQYF.

This clonotype was seen more than once but under ten times. The chain couples TRBV20-1 to TRBJ1-4; D remains unclear. Germline assignment: CDR1 DFQATT and CDR2 SNEGSKA (reference sequence). V was trimmed by 2 bases and J by 0 bases, leaving 4 bases between them. The CDR3 length is 13 residues. CDR3 nucleotide sequence: TGCAGTGCTAGACTTGCAACTAATGAAAAACTGTTTTTT. Residues: CSARLATNEKLFF.

The chain employs TRBV6-6 and TRBJ1-6; 8 bases match TRBD1. Germline V CDR1 and CDR2: MNHNY, SVGAGI (reference sequence). J was trimmed by 7 bases and V by 5 bases; bases with no gene match: 10. The CDR3 loop spans 16 amino acids. The CDR3 sequence: CASSKTRQGPNSPLHF. In DNA form, the CDR3 reads TGTGCCAGCAGTAAGACTCGACAGGGGCCCAATTCACCCCTCCACTTT.